This T cell receptor (beta chain) was recorded in a study of breast tumors, draining lymph nodes, adjacent tissues. Findings of the study overall: Compared with basal-like, luminal-like tumors shared significantly more repertoire with nontumor tissue. That most tumor T cells come from lymph nodes remained unproven. Tumor TCR diversity was below lymph nodes but above nontumor tissue.

TCRdb reprocessed the multiplex PCR reads via MiXCR and lists one record per CDR3 protein. The table lists 85,000 to 130,000 distinct CDR3 sequences, less than 40% of them singletons, with approximately 5.3% in the top ten. This clonotype was seen more than once but under ten times. Its antigen is as yet unknown. Without the conserved terminal phenylalanine or tryptophan, this CDR3 likely stems from a read error. Looked up from germline, CDR1 is LGHDT and CDR2 is YNNKEL (reference sequence). The CDR3 covers 17 residues. Samples came from axillary lymph nodes draining the breast cancer. The specimen was axillary lymph node tissue. This TCR was recovered from a female donor with breast cancer. Some clones in this sample may be carry-over from other donors' samples. The V and J genes are TRBV3-1 and TRBJ2-7; possible D gene TRBD2, 5 bases. The chain's CDR3 is CASSQDSAGPTPYEQYL. CDR3 nucleotide sequence: TGTGCCAGCAGTCAAGATTCGGCGGGTCCCACCCCTTACGAGCAGTACCTC.